Sequencing of this T cell receptor (beta chain) was carried out in a study of T cell repertoires in cytomegalovirus infection. Study-level background: CMV epitopes used comprised recently identified HLA-C-restricted ones and well-studied HLA-B-restricted ones. Public signatures in TCR beta pointed to CMV infection and matching HLA type.

One entry per CDR3 protein results from TCRdb running MiXCR on the reads. The sample lists some 920,000 distinct CDR3 sequences; roughly 30% were seen once. Study-level points and caveats: The ex vivo response showed dominance by HLA-C-restricted CMV-specific TCR beta clonotypes. Identification of carriers of CMV plus the relevant HLA was achieved through cumulative public TCR beta family frequency.

Points on this clonotype: Its specificity is not known.

Germline loops: CDR1 MGHRA, CDR2 YSYEKL. This CDR3 region has 16 residues. The V gene lost 2 bases and the J gene lost 1 base, with 13 bases spanning the gap. The sample consisted of cultured CD8+ T cells from PBMCs, taken from culture after CMV antigen stimulation. The genes are TRBV4-1 and TRBJ2-3, with D unresolved. The origin of this receptor is a human donor in good health (CMV status not recorded). Some clones in this sample may be carry-over from other donors' samples. CDR3 sequence reads: CASSQKVLIRTDTQYF. CDR3 in DNA: TGCGCCAGCAGCCAAAAAGTCCTAATCCGCACAGATACGCAGTATTTT.